This TCR beta chain was profiled in a study of tumor-infiltrating lymphocytes in oesophageal squamous cell carcinoma. TCRdb analysed the PCR reads with MiXCR anew, one entry per CDR3 protein. Altogether roughly 19,000 distinct CDR3 sequences are present, 35% to 50% being singletons, with the ten largest covering more than 25%. Input material: esophageal tumor tissue. This clonotype originated in a male donor with esophageal squamous cell carcinoma.

The chain's CDR3 is CASSLAVGPRIAGGPYEQYF. The DNA for the CDR3 is TGTGCCAGCAGCTTAGCGGTGGGGCCCCGAATAGCGGGAGGGCCCTACGAGCAGTACTTC. The chain has TRBV7-2 and TRBJ2-7; 11 bases agree with TRBD2. J lost 2 bases, V lost 0 bases, and 15 bases had no gene match. This CDR3 comprises 20 residues. The V gene's germline CDR1 is SGHTA and CDR2 FQGNSA.